This T cell receptor beta chain was captured in a study of blood T cells in healthy people across ages (dated by TCRdb to between 2015 and 2017). Concerning the study at large: In model experiments, template switching captured roughly one uniquely barcoded TCR beta cDNA molecule for every two T cells. Age-related changes in TCR beta repertoire diversity were measured in the study by deep sequencing normalized with unique cDNA molecular identifiers. The study analyzed two additional independent replicas of 1 million unique cDNA reads from the same blood draw for two donors, one aged 18 to 29 and one aged 80 or older. The donors were divided into four age groups: young (average approximately 17 years), middle-aged (about 41), aged (around 67) and long-lived (around 80). Donors of different ages were randomly distributed across sequencing lanes to avoid experimental bias. Results the study describes overall, beyond this receptor: Observed TCR beta diversity per million T cells fell roughly linearly with age, and a significant reduction was already apparent by age about 43. Conclusive comparison of naive and antigen-experienced compartments was prevented by the profiling of bulk unsorted PBMCs. Estimates of total diversity based on one million sequenced T cells were regarded as lower bounds and as underestimates. A strong correlation was found between observed TCR beta diversity and the percentage of naive T cells measured by flow cytometry. Compared with the aged group, the long-lived group had more naive CD4+ T cells, fewer expanded clones and increased TCR diversity, suggesting age selection. Because donor CMV infection status was unknown, age-related changes in expanded clonotypes were potentially confounded.

The CDR3, from cysteine to phenylalanine, totals 14 residues. Just CDR3 DNA is preserved here, 42 bases in frame from base 1. CDR1 and CDR2 are read off the germline V gene (reference sequence) as DFQATT and SNEGSKA. Relative to germline, V is 3 bases shorter and J is 2 bases shorter, with 11 bases between their ends. This clonotype was observed many times. Its target antigen remains unknown. Base qualities are not provided; no much larger clone lies one nucleotide away. Donors were 39 systemically healthy Caucasian individuals from Russia aged roughly 6 to 95 years. Each donor gave 8 to 10 milliliters of peripheral blood, collected into EDTA-treated Vacutainer tubes. Ficoll-Paque density-gradient centrifugation was used to isolate PBMCs, with at least 6 million per sample. Trizol reagent was used to extract total RNA from PBMCs, with at least 5 micrograms per sample. For every donor, an aliquot of PBMCs went through flow cytometry to measure the percentages of naive CD45RAhigh/CD27high T cells.

Libraries were built with 5' RACE. Sequencing was carried out with an Illumina HiSeq 2500. A second PCR of roughly 7 to 12 cycles was performed with a sample-barcoded 5' primer and a J-beta primer mix. A template-switch 5' adaptor carrying 12 random nucleotides introduced a unique molecular identifier onto each TCR beta cDNA molecule. At least 2.5 million CDR3-containing paired-end reads were obtained from each sample. The Mint cDNA synthesis kit, primed by a TRBC-specific oligonucleotide, was used to synthesize first-strand cDNA from all RNA. Following uracil-DNA glycosylase treatment, a first 18-cycle PCR with universal primers M1SS and BC2_uni_R was performed on all cDNA. The source study handled its data this way. Each sample was normalized by randomly selecting 1 million high-quality reads, each carrying a distinct molecular identifier. Instead of being binned into consensus sequences, reads with shared molecular identifiers were discarded. MiTCR, with a Q25 quality threshold and the strictest error-elimination algorithm, was used for CDR3 identification, clonotype clustering and error correction. Lower-bound total TCR beta diversity was estimated with a nonparametric unseen species model using Euler transformation. TCRdb reworked the public reads: Q25 trimming with fastp, MiXCR clone assembly, productive beta chains retained. Every distinct CDR3 protein forms one entry, paired with its most common genes and DNA. The V and J calls, along with clone size, are taken from TCRdb and not from the paper's own processing. Present in this sample are about 700,000 distinct CDR3 sequences, 32% of which were seen just once. The ten largest clones take up just over 15% of the sample.

The chain is assembled from TRBV20-1 and TRBJ2-1, and perhaps TRBD2 as D gene, on 6 matching bases. The source of this sequence is a woman at least 80 years old in good health. Donor details come from another sample of the same person, matched by shared clones. The source material was blood. The nucleotides are TGCAGTGCTAGCGCCGGGGGTCCCTACAATGAGCAGTTCTTC. This translates into CSASAGGPYNEQFF.